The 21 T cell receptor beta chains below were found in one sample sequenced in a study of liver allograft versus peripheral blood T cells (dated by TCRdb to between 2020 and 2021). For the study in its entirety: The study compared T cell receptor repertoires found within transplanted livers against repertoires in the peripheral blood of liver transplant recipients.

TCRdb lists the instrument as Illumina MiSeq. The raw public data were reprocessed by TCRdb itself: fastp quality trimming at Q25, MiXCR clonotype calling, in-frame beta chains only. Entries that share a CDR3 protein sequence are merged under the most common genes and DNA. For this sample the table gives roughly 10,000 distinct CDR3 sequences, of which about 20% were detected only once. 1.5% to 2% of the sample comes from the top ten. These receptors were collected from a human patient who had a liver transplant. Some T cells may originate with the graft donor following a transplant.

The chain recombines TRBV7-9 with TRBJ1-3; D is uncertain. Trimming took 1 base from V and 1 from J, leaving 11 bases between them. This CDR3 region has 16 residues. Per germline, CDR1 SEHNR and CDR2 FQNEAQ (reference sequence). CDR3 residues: CASSLESRFSGNTIYF. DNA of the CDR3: TGTGCCAGCAGCTTAGAGTCTCGGTTTTCTGGAAACACCATATATTTT.

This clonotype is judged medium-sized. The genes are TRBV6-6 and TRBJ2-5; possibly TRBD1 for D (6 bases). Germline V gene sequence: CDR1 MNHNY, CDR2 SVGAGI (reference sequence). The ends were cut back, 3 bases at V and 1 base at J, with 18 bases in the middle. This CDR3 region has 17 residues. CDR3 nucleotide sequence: TGTGCCAGCAGTTATACCGGGACAAAAAATACCCAAGAGACCCAGTACTTC. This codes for CASSYTGTKNTQETQYF.

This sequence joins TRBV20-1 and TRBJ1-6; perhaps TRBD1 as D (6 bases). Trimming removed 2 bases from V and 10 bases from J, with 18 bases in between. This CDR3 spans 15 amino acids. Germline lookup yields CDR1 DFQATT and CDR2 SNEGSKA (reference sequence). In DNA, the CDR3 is TGCAGTGCTAGACCTGACGGGGGCGCGCGGTCACCCCTCCACTTT. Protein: CSARPDGGARSPLHF.

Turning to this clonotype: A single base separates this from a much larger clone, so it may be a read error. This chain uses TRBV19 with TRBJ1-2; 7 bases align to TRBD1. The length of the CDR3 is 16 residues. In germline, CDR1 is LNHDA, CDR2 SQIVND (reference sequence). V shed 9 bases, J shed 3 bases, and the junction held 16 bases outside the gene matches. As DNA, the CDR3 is TGTGCCAGAAACAGACAGGGACTTCTTTCTGACTATGGCTACACCTTC. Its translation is CARNRQGLLSDYGYTF. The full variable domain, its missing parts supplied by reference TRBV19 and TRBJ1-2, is DGGITQSPKYLFRKEGQNVTLSCEQNLNHDAMYWYRQDPGQGLRLIYYSQIVNDFQKGDIAEGYSVSREKKESFPLTVTSAQKNPTAFYLCARNRQGLLSDYGYTFGSGTRLTVV.

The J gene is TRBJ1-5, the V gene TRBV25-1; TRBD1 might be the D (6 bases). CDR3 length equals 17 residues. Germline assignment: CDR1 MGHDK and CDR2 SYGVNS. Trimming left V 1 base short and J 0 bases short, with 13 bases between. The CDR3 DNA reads TGTGCCAGCAGTGAATCGGAGAGGACAGATAGCAATCAGCCCCAGCATTTT. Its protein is CASSESERTDSNQPQHF.

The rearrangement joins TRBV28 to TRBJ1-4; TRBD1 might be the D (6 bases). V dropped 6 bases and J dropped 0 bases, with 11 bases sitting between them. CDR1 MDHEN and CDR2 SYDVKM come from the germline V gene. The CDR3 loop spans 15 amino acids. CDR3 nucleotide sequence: TGTGCCAGCAGGGGGGCGGGGTCAACTAATGAAAAACTGTTTTTT. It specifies CASRGAGSTNEKLFF.

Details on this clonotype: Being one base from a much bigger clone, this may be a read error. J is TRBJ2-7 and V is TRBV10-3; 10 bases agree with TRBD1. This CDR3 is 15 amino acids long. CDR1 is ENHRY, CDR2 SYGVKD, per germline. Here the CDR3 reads CAISDSGTGAGEHYF. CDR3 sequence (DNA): TGTGCCATCAGTGACTCCGGGACAGGGGCGGGAGAGCATTACTTC.

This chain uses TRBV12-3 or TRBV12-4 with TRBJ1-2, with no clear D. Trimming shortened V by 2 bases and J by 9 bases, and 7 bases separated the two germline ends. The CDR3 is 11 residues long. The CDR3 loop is CASSLLSRYTF. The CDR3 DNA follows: TGTGCCAGCAGTTTACTATCTCGCTACACCTTC.

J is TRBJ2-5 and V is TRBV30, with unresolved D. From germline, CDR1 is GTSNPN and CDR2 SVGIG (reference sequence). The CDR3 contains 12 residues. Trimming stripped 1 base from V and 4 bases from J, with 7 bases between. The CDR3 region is CAWSASGETQYF. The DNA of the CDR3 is TGTGCCTGGAGTGCGAGTGGAGAGACCCAGTACTTC. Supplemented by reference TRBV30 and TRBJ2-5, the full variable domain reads SQTIHQWPATLVQPVGSPLSLECTVEGTSNPNLYWYRQAAGRGLQLLFYSVGIGQISSEVPQNLSASRPQDRQFILSSKKLLLSDSGFYLCAWSASGETQYFGPGTRLLVL.

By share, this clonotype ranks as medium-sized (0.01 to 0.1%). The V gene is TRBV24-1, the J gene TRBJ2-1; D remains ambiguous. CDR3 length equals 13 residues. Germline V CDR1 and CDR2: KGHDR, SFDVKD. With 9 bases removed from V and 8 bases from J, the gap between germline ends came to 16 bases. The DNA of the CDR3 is TGTGCCACCCAGATGGACGGGCTCGATGAGCAGTTCTTC. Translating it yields CATQMDGLDEQFF.

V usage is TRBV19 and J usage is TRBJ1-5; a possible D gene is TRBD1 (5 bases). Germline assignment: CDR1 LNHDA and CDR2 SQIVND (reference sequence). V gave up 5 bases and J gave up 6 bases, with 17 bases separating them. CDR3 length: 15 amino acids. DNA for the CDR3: TGTGCCAGTAGTTCATCGGGGGGTTTCGGTCAGCCCCAGCATTTT. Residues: CASSSSGGFGQPQHF.

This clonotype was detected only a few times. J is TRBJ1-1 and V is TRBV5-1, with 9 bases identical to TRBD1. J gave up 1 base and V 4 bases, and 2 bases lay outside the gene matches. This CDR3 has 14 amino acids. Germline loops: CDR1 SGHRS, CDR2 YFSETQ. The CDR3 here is CASSPGQGNTEAFF. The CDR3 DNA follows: TGCGCCAGCAGCCCGGGACAGGGGAACACTGAAGCTTTCTTT. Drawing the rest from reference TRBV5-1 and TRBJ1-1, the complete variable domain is KAGVTQTPRYLIKTRGQQVTLSCSPISGHRSVSWYQQTPGQGLQFLFEYFSETQRNKGNFPGRFSGRQFSNSRSEMNVSTLELGDSALYLCASSPGQGNTEAFFGQGTRLTVV.

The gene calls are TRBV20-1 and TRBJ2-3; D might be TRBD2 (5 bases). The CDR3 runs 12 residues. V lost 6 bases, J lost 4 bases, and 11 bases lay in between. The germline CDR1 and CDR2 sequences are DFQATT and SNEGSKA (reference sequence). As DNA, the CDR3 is TGCAGTGCCGGCGGGCATGCAGATACGCAGTATTTT. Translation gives CSAGGHADTQYF.

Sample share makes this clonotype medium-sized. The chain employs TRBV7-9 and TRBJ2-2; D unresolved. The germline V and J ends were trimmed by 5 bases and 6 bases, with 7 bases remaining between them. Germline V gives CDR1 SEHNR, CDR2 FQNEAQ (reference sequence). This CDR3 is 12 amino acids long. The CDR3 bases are TGTGCCAGCAGCCCCCTCTCCGGGGAGCTGTTTTTT. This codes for CASSPLSGELFF.

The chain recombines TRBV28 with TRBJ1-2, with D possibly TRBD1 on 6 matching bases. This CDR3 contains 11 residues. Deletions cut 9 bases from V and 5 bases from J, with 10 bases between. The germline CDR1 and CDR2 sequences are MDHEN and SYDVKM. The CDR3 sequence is CASLQGYGYTF. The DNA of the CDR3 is TGTGCCAGTTTACAGGGTTATGGCTACACCTTC.

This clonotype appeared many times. CDR3 residues: CSAPRGEGPYGYTF. The CDR3 DNA follows: TGCAGTGCTCCCAGGGGAGAGGGACCCTATGGCTACACCTTC. The chain recombines TRBV20-1 with TRBJ1-2; D may be TRBD1 (6 bases). The ends were cut back, 5 bases at V and 4 bases at J, with 17 bases in the middle. Germline CDR1 is DFQATT and CDR2 is SNEGSKA (reference sequence). The CDR3 has 14 residues.

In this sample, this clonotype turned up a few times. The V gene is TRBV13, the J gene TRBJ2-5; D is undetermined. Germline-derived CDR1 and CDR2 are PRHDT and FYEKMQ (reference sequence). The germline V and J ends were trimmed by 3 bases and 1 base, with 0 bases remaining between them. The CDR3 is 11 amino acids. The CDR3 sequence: CASSFQETQYF. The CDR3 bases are TGTGCCAGCAGCTTCCAAGAGACCCAGTACTTC.

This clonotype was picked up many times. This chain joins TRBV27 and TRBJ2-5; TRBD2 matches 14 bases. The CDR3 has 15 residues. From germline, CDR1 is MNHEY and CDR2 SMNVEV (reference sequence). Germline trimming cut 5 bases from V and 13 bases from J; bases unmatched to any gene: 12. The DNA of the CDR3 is TGTGCCAGCAGTGGACCGACTAGCGGGGGGGCTCGGCTGTACTTC. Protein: CASSGPTSGGARLYF.

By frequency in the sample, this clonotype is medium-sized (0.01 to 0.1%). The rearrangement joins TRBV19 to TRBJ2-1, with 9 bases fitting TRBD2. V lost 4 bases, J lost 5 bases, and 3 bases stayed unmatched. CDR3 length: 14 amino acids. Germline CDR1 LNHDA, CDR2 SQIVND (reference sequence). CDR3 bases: TGTGCCAGTAGTAGGGCTAGCGGGGACAATGAGCAGTTCTTC. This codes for CASSRASGDNEQFF.

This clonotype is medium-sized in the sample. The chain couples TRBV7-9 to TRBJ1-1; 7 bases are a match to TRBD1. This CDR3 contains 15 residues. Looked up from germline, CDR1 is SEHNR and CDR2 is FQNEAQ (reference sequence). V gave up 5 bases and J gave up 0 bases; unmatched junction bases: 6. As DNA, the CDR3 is TGTGCCAGCAGCCGTAAAGGGGGCATGAACACTGAAGCTTTCTTT. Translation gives CASSRKGGMNTEAFF.

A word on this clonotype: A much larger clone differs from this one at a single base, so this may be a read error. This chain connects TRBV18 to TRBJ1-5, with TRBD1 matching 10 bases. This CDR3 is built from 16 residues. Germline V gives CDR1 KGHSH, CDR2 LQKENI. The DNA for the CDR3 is TGTGTCAGCTCACCGGGACAGGGGAATAGCAATCAGCCCCAGCATTTT. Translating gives CVSSPGQGNSNQPQHF.